This TCR delta chain comes out of a study of Vδ1+ human thymocytes. Thymocytes were sorted as CD3+ TCRVdelta1+ TCRVdelta2- after alphabeta T cell depletion. V lost 0 bases, J lost 3 bases, and 24 bases stayed unmatched. Germline lookup yields CDR1 NSMFDY and CDR2 ISSIKDK. This CDR3 comprises 22 residues. Extracted RNA was reverse transcribed into cDNA. CDR3 amplicons came from multiplex PCR with pooled V-gene forward and constant-region reverse primers. TCRdb re-identified clones in the multiplex PCR reads via CATT. The table has 45,000 to 60,000 delta-chain clones, about 15% seen once. Findings and caveats of the study: Bulk repertoire data may be misinterpreted because of unexpected Vdelta2 sequences. Thymic TRG and TRD repertoires appeared highly polyclonal, with Gaussian CDR3 length distributions.

In this sample, this clone turned up a few times. Its specificity is unknown. Other nucleotide sequences from this sample produce the same CDR3. The receptor comes from a girl less than two years old who had congenital heart surgery. The chain links TRAV29/DV5 to TRDJ1, with 12 bases lining up with TRDD3. The sequencing sample was made of Vdelta1+ gamma-delta thymocytes from the thymus. The subset is: FACS-sorted CD3+ TCRalphabeta- TCRVdelta1+ TCRVdelta2- thymocytes. In DNA, the CDR3 is TGTGCAGCAAGCGCACTCGAACTCCCAACAATAGGTACTGGGGGATACTCCGATAAACTCATCTTT. This codes for CAASALELPTIGTGGYSDKLIF.